Presented here are 3 T cell receptor beta chains from one specimen sequenced in a study of control samples from healthy donors and cancer patients. Using immunoSEQ multiplex PCR, the repertoire was profiled, and TCRdb retains in-frame clones only, with some absent. The sample has tens of thousands of clones, nearly 90% seen once. Sequencing input: blood. These receptors were collected from a woman aged 45-59 years in good health.

V gene TRBV11-2 combines with J gene TRBJ1-3; D may be TRBD1 (6 bases). The CDR3 contains 15 residues. Trimming took off 3 bases at V and 0 bases at J, with 9 bases between the two ends. Germline CDR1 is SGHAT and CDR2 is FQNNGV. The CDR3 protein is CASSLGTSSGNTIYF. CDR3 bases: TGTGCCAGCAGCTTGGGGACATCCTCTGGAAACACCATATATTTT.

This chain connects TRBV5-5 to TRBJ1-1; D unclear. The germline V gene encodes CDR1 SGHKS and CDR2 YYEKEE (reference sequence). With 0 bases removed from V and 0 bases from J, the gap between germline ends came to 9 bases. The CDR3 totals 15 residues. CDR3 sequence: CASSLGAGLNTEAFF. CDR3 nucleotide sequence: TGTGCCAGCAGCTTGGGAGCAGGCTTGAACACTGAAGCTTTCTTT.

The J gene is TRBJ1-6, the V gene TRBV5-6; perhaps TRBD1 as D (5 bases). The CDR3 consists of 15 residues. Trimming removed 3 bases from V and 3 bases from J, with 10 bases in between. Looked up from germline, CDR1 is SGHDT and CDR2 is YYEEEE. In nucleotides, the CDR3 is TGTGCCAGCAGCTCGGGACCGCACTATAATTCACCCCTCCACTTT. Translating it yields CASSSGPHYNSPLHF.